This passage covers 5 T cell receptor beta chains from one sample sequenced in a study of breast tumors, draining lymph nodes, adjacent tissues. TCRdb called the multiplex PCR reads again in MiXCR, with one record for every CDR3 protein. Among 60,000 to 75,000 distinct CDR3 sequences, around 60% were seen once, and the ten largest hold roughly a fifth. The source material was breast tumor tissue. The source of these receptors is a female donor with breast cancer. Some clones in this sample may be carry-over from other donors' samples.

This chain links TRBV30 with TRBJ2-1; 9 nucleotides match TRBD2. This CDR3 region has 11 residues. Germline assignment: CDR1 GTSNPN and CDR2 SVGIG (reference sequence). CDR3 DNA: TGTGGACTAGCGGAACACAATGAGCAGTTCTTC. As protein: CGLAEHNEQFF. The whole variable domain, filled in from reference TRBV30 and TRBJ2-1, reads SQTIHQWPATLVQPVGSPLSLECTVEGTSNPNLYWYRQAAGRGLQLLFYSVGIGQISSEVPQNLSASRPQDRQFILSSKKLLLSDSGFYLCGLAEHNEQFFGPGTRLTVL.

This chain uses TRBV20-1 with TRBJ1-4; possibly TRBD1 for D (5 bases). This CDR3 is built from 14 residues. The V and J ends lost 2 bases and 3 bases respectively, with 10 bases between them. Germline CDR1 reads DFQATT; CDR2 reads SNEGSKA (reference sequence). CDR3 sequence (DNA): TGCAGTGCTAGAACGGGGGATGCTAATGAAAAACTGTTTTTT. Its translation: CSARTGDANEKLFF.

This clonotype was seen only a few times. The V and J genes are TRBV28 and TRBJ2-4; D uncertain. This CDR3 comprises 16 residues. V lost 2 bases and J 0 bases, leaving 11 bases between the germline ends. The germline V gene has CDR1 MDHEN and CDR2 SYDVKM. The CDR3 spells CASSLRARLAKNIQYF. In nucleotides, the CDR3 is TGTGCCAGCAGTTTAAGGGCAAGGCTAGCCAAAAACATTCAGTACTTC. Complete variable domain (other parts from reference TRBV28 and TRBJ2-4): DVKVTQSSRYLVKRTGEKVFLECVQDMDHENMFWYRQDPGLGLRLIYFSYDVKMKEKGDIPEGYSVSREKKERFSLILESASTNQTSMYLCASSLRARLAKNIQYFGAGTRLSVL.

The chain links TRBV6-1 to TRBJ1-2; no clear D. The CDR3 extends over 10 amino acids. Between the trimmed V and J ends, which lost 8 bases and 5 bases, there was a span of 6 bases. Germline CDR1 is MNHNS and CDR2 is SASEGT. The CDR3: CASGRYGYTF. The CDR3 DNA is TGTGCCAGCGGGAGGTATGGCTACACCTTC.

To note about this clonotype: The CDR3 carries no conserved terminal phenylalanine or tryptophan, so it likely arises from a read error. The chain recombines TRBV2 with TRBJ1-6, with D hard to call. The germline CDR1 and CDR2 sequences are SNHLY and FYNNEI. The CDR3 covers 14 residues. Between the trimmed V and J ends, which lost 8 bases and 7 bases, there was a span of 15 bases. CDR3 protein: CASSGEGWNSPLHS. CDR3 DNA: TGTGCCAGCTCTGGGGAGGGCTGGAATTCACCCCTCCACTCT.